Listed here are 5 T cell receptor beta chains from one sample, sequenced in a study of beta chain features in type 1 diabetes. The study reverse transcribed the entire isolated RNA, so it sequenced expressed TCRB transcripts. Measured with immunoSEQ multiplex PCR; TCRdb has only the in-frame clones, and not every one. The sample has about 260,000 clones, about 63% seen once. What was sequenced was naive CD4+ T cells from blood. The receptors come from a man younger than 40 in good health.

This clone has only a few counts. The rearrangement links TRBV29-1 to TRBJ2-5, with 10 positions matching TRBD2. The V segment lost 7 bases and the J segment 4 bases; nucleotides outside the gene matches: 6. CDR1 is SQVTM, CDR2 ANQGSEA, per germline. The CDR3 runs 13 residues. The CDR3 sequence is CSGRTSGGETQYF. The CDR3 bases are TGCAGCGGTCGGACTAGCGGAGGAGAGACCCAGTACTTC.

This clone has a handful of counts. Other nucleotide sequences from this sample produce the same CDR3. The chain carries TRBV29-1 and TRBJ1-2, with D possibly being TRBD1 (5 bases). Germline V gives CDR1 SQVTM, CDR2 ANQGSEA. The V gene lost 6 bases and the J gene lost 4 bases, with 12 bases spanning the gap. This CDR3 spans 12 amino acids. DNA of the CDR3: TGCAGCGTGGGCGAGGGGAGCTATGGCTACACCTTC. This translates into CSVGEGSYGYTF.

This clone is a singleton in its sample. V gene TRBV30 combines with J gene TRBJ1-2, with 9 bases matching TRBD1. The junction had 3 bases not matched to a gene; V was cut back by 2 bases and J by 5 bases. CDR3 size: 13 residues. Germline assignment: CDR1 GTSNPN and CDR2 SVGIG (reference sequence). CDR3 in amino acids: CAWSPDRGYGYTF. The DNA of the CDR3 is TGTGCCTGGAGTCCGGACAGGGGATATGGCTACACCTTC.

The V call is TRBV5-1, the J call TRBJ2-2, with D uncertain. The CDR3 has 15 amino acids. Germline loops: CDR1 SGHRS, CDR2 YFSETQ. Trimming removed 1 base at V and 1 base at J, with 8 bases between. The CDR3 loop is CASSLPAGNTGELFF. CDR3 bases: TGCGCCAGCAGCTTGCCGGCTGGGAACACCGGGGAGCTGTTTTTT. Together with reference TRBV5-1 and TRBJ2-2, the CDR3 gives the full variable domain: KAGVTQTPRYLIKTRGQQVTLSCSPISGHRSVSWYQQTPGQGLQFLFEYFSETQRNKGNFPGRFSGRQFSNSRSEMNVSTLELGDSALYLCASSLPAGNTGELFFGEGSRLTVL.

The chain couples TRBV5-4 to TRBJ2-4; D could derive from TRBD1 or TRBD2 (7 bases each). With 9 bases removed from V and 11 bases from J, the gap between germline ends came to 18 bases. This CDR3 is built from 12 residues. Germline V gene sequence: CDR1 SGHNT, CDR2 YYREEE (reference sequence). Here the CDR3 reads CATHGEGAFQYF. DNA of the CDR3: TGTGCCACCCACGGGGAGGGGGCCTTTCAGTACTTC.